Following are 22 T cell receptor beta chains from one sample sequenced in a study of blood T cell repertoires in COVID-19. The protocol was immunoSEQ multiplex PCR, while the TCRdb copy is restricted to in-frame clones and leaves out a portion. The data contain about 250,000 clones, approximately 90% of them singletons. Sequenced input: peripheral blood. The source of these receptors is a man between 18 and 35 years old with active or convalescent COVID-19.

V and J are TRBV9 and TRBJ1-3; 7 positions agree with TRBD1. V shed 3 bases, J shed 2 bases, and the junction held 2 bases outside the gene matches. The CDR3 loop spans 14 amino acids. Germline V gene lookup returns CDR1 SGDLS and CDR2 YYNGEE. CDR3 sequence reads: CASSAGTAGNTIYF. In DNA form, the CDR3 reads TGTGCCAGCAGCGCAGGGACAGCTGGAAACACCATATATTTT.

The chain is built from TRBV13 and TRBJ1-4; the match to TRBD1 covers 10 bases. This CDR3 spans 14 amino acids. Germline lookup yields CDR1 PRHDT and CDR2 FYEKMQ (reference sequence). The trim removed 5 bases at V and 6 bases at J, leaving 3 bases unmatched. CDR3 amino acids: CASSEGTGDEKLFF. For the CDR3, the DNA is TGTGCCAGCAGCGAAGGGACAGGGGATGAAAAACTGTTTTTT.

This rearrangement joins TRBV10-2 to TRBJ1-2, with 7 bases aligning to TRBD1. CDR1 is WSHSY and CDR2 is SAAADI in the germline V gene. The CDR3 is 13 residues long. With 6 bases clipped from V and 4 bases from J, the junction kept 5 bases outside the gene matches. The CDR3 loop is CASSGGDSYGYTF. In DNA, the CDR3 is TGCGCCAGCAGCGGGGGGGACAGCTATGGCTACACCTTC.

The chain has TRBV28 and TRBJ1-5, with D perhaps TRBD1 (5 bases). Trimming removed 6 bases from V and 0 bases from J, with 15 bases in between. Germline V gene lookup returns CDR1 MDHEN and CDR2 SYDVKM. The CDR3 is made up of 16 amino acids. The CDR3 DNA follows: TGTGCCAGCAGGCTAAAGACAGTCCCTAGCAATCAGCCCCAGCATTTT. It is translated as CASRLKTVPSNQPQHF.

The rearrangement uses TRBV28 and TRBJ2-5, with D perhaps matching TRBD1 (5 bases). This CDR3 spans 15 amino acids. V lost 10 bases, J lost 6 bases, and 24 bases lay in between. Germline CDR1 reads MDHEN; CDR2 reads SYDVKM. The CDR3 here is CATIDPVRVRKTQYF. The CDR3 DNA reads TGTGCCACCATTGATCCCGTCAGGGTGCGGAAGACCCAGTACTTC.

The V call is TRBV19, the J call TRBJ1-1; D is perhaps TRBD1 (6 bases). Between the trimmed V and J ends, which lost 9 bases and 1 base, there was a span of 15 bases. This CDR3 region has 14 residues. The germline V gene has CDR1 LNHDA and CDR2 SQIVND (reference sequence). CDR3 nucleotide sequence: TGTGCCAGCCAGGGGAAACCTCGGAACACTGAAGCTTTCTTT. The encoded protein is CASQGKPRNTEAFF.

This chain joins TRBV6-6 and TRBJ2-1, with 9 bases identical to TRBD1. CDR1 is MNHNY and CDR2 is SVGAGI in the germline V gene (reference sequence). This CDR3 is 12 amino acids long. V lost 5 bases to trimming and J lost 15 bases; unmatched junction nucleotides: 8. This chain's CDR3 is CASSDRQGDPFF. The CDR3 DNA sequence: TGTGCCAGCAGTGACCGACAGGGGGATCCGTTCTTC.

The chain carries TRBV20-1 and TRBJ1-6; D perhaps matches TRBD1 (5 bases). The V and J ends lost 3 bases and 10 bases respectively, with 16 bases between them. CDR1 is DFQATT, CDR2 SNEGSKA, per germline (reference sequence). The CDR3 consists of 14 residues. The CDR3: CSASGWQGLSPLHF. For the CDR3, the DNA is TGCAGTGCTAGTGGATGGCAGGGATTGTCACCCCTCCACTTT.

The V gene is TRBV10-1, the J gene TRBJ2-2, with 10 bases aligning to TRBD2. Germline loops: CDR1 WNHNN, CDR2 SYGVQD (reference sequence). The CDR3 consists of 15 residues. V trimming: 10 bases; J trimming: 6 bases; junction bases outside the gene matches: 11. The CDR3 DNA is TGCGCCACCCTAAAGCGGGAGGGCAACGCCGGGGAGCTGTTTTTT. Protein: CATLKREGNAGELFF.

The rearrangement joins TRBV14 to TRBJ1-1; 9 nucleotides match TRBD1. CDR1 SGHDN and CDR2 FVKESK come from the germline V gene. V shed 3 bases and J 1 base; nucleotides not matched to a gene: 9. This CDR3 is built from 17 residues. In DNA, the CDR3 is TGTGCCAGCAGCCAGAGGTGGGGACAGGGCCCGAACACTGAAGCTTTCTTT. The encoded protein is CASSQRWGQGPNTEAFF. The whole variable domain, filled in from reference TRBV14 and TRBJ1-1, reads EAGVTQFPSHSVIEKGQTVTLRCDPISGHDNLYWYRRVMGKEIKFLLHFVKESKQDESGMPNNRFLAERTGGTYSTLKVQPAELEDSGVYFCASSQRWGQGPNTEAFFGQGTRLTVV.

CDR3 bases: TGCGCCAGCAGCCAAGAAACTAGCGGGAGAGGGGAGCAGTACTTC. Its protein is CASSQETSGRGEQYF. The J gene is TRBJ2-7, the V gene TRBV4-1; 11 bases map to TRBD2. There are 15 residues in the CDR3. The V segment lost 0 bases and the J segment 7 bases; nucleotides outside the gene matches: 5. Per germline, CDR1 MGHRA and CDR2 YSYEKL.

This clone turned up a few times. The V and J genes are TRBV6-2 or TRBV6-3 and TRBJ2-7; the match to TRBD2 covers 7 bases. The CDR3 totals 14 residues. Germline V gives CDR1 MNHEY, CDR2 SVGEGT. V shed 2 bases and J 6 bases; nucleotides not matched to a gene: 7. The CDR3 here is CASSYAGAPAEQYF. In DNA, the CDR3 is TGTGCCAGCAGTTACGCGGGAGCGCCTGCCGAGCAGTACTTC.

The rearrangement joins TRBV10-3 to TRBJ2-1; 11 bases match TRBD2. Germline lookup yields CDR1 ENHRY and CDR2 SYGVKD. Germline trimming cut 0 bases from V and 0 bases from J; bases unmatched to any gene: 10. This CDR3 has 20 amino acids. The CDR3 DNA sequence: TGTGCCATCAGTGAGTCGATCCTAGCGGGGGGAAGGGCCTCCTACAATGAGCAGTTCTTC. Its translation: CAISESILAGGRASYNEQFF.

V and J are TRBV18 and TRBJ2-5; no reliable D call. CDR1 and CDR2 from the germline V gene are KGHSH and LQKENI. Trimming stripped 0 bases from V and 1 base from J, with 9 bases between. This CDR3 region has 15 residues. The chain's CDR3 is CASSPPSASQETQYF. CDR3 nucleotides: TGTGCCAGCTCACCACCGTCCGCCAGCCAAGAGACCCAGTACTTC.

J is TRBJ2-7 and V is TRBV11-2, with D possibly being TRBD1 (6 bases). The germline V and J ends were trimmed by 1 base and 2 bases, with 12 bases remaining between them. The germline CDR1 and CDR2 sequences are SGHAT and FQNNGV. This CDR3 region has 15 residues. The CDR3 DNA sequence: TGTGCCAGCAGCTTAGTCCCACAGGGCCCCTACGAGCAGTACTTC. It is translated as CASSLVPQGPYEQYF.

This sequence joins TRBV15 and TRBJ2-7; tentatively, D is TRBD1 (6 bases). V lost 6 bases and J 3 bases, leaving 15 bases between the germline ends. This CDR3 has 14 amino acids. Germline CDR1 reads LNHNV; CDR2 reads YYDKDF (reference sequence). CDR3 protein: CATSFWAGDYEQYF. The DNA of the CDR3 is TGTGCCACCAGTTTCTGGGCAGGGGACTACGAGCAGTACTTC.

A remark on this clone: The sample holds other DNA sequences that translate to the same CDR3. V and J are TRBV2 and TRBJ2-2, with a tentative D call TRBD2 (7 bases). This CDR3 region has 15 residues. Germline V gives CDR1 SNHLY, CDR2 FYNNEI. The V end was cut by 4 bases, the J end by 5 bases, with 14 bases between. The CDR3 DNA reads TGTGCCAGCAGTGCGGGGGGCGGCCGGACCGGGGAGCTGTTTTTT. Amino acid sequence: CASSAGGGRTGELFF.

V gene TRBV19 combines with J gene TRBJ2-1; TRBD1 matches 10 bases. There are 16 residues in the CDR3. Germline loops: CDR1 LNHDA, CDR2 SQIVND (reference sequence). Trimming removed 6 bases from V and 1 base from J; junction bases left unmatched: 6. The CDR3 loop reads CASSRDRGSSYNEQFF. The CDR3 DNA reads TGTGCCAGTAGCCGGGACAGGGGCAGTTCCTACAATGAGCAGTTCTTC.

The chain has TRBV19 and TRBJ2-1; 12 bases are shared with TRBD2. The CDR3 has 15 amino acids. Germline-derived CDR1 and CDR2 are LNHDA and SQIVND (reference sequence). Germline trimming cut 4 bases from V and 10 bases from J; bases unmatched to any gene: 8. In nucleotides, the CDR3 is TGTGCCAGTAGTACCCCGGGACTAGCGGGTAAGGAGCAGTTCTTC. This encodes CASSTPGLAGKEQFF.

This rearrangement joins TRBV5-5 to TRBJ2-6, with 7 positions matching TRBD1. The V segment lost 6 bases and the J segment 2 bases; nucleotides outside the gene matches: 8. The CDR3 contains 16 residues. Germline V gene data show CDR1 as SGHKS and CDR2 as YYEKEE (reference sequence). The CDR3 spells CASNPDRFAGANVLTF. The CDR3 bases are TGTGCCAGCAACCCGGACAGGTTCGCTGGGGCCAACGTCCTGACTTTC.

CDR3 loop: CASSQVGDEQYF. The CDR3 region has the DNA TGTGCCAGCAGTCAAGTCGGTGACGAGCAGTACTTC. The chain links TRBV28 to TRBJ2-7; D unresolved. This CDR3 spans 12 amino acids. The V and J ends lost 5 bases and 5 bases respectively, with 10 bases between them. The germline gives CDR1 MDHEN, CDR2 SYDVKM.

CDR3 nucleotide sequence: TGTGCCAGCAATACAGGGGTTATTGGCTACACCTTC. Its protein product is CASNTGVIGYTF. The chain combines TRBV28 with TRBJ1-2, with 7 positions matching TRBD1. Germline V gives CDR1 MDHEN, CDR2 SYDVKM. The CDR3 sequence is 12 residues long. V lost 7 bases to trimming and J lost 7 bases; unmatched junction nucleotides: 6.